This TCR beta chain was sequenced for a study of cytomegalovirus exposure and HLA in healthy donors. Measured with immunoSEQ multiplex PCR; TCRdb has only the in-frame clones, and not every one. Of 100,000 to 150,000 clones in the sample, about 96% are singletons; the top ten hold approximately 1.5%. Germline-derived CDR1 and CDR2 are MDHEN and SYDVKM. Trimming removed 3 bases from V and 6 bases from J, with 11 bases in between. The CDR3 consists of 13 residues. Of note for this clone: The antigen remains unidentified.

Study-level findings and limits: Subsequent analysis found a tendency for first-cohort TCR clusters to co-occur within the 120 or so validation repertoires. According to reports, the classifier identified cytomegalovirus status with high specificity and sensitivity. The study recorded more than 150 TCR beta chains that were cytomegalovirus-associated. As confirmed in vitro, a few CMV-associated chains were specific for CMV antigens.

Sequencing was done on a sample of PBMCs. The sequence was obtained from a man between 18 and 35 years old in good health and CMV-seronegative. This chain links TRBV28 with TRBJ1-2, with a tentative D call TRBD1 (6 bases). Here the CDR3 DNA reads TGTGCCAGCAGTTTTAGGGCAGGGGATGGCTACACCTTC. This translates into CASSFRAGDGYTF.